This TCR beta chain was recovered during a study (dated by TCRdb to 2013 to 2016). About the full investigation: The study examined whether tumor-infiltrating Tregs in breast cancer are drawn from blood Tregs or arise in situ by conversion from other CD4+ T cell subsets. Beyond this particular receptor, the publication reports: The greatest overlap of tumor-infiltrating Treg TCR alpha and beta sequences was observed with tumor naive CD4+ T cells, followed by blood naive CD4+ T cells. Tumor memory CD4+ T cell TCR gene usage was found to cluster with blood and lymph node memory CD4+ cells and with lymph node naive CD4+ cells. The validation in the larger cohort was limited to a single TCR beta V-J rearrangement instead of whole repertoires.

In regard to this clonotype: Its antigen is not yet known. Base quality data are lacking; no much larger clone is found one base away.

V is clipped by 4 bases and J by 5 bases, and the sequence between their germline boundaries is 10 bases long. The CDR3 holds 13 amino acids from the cysteine to the phenylalanine. The DNA shown is the 39-base CDR3, in frame from base 1. The germline V gene supplies CDR1 LGHNA and CDR2 YSLEER. The Miltenyi Naive CD4+ T Cell Isolation kit was used to purify naive CD4+ T cells, and Tregs were depleted with CD25 microbeads. Tregs, naive and memory CD4+ T cells from tumor, blood and ipsilateral draining lymph nodes of about 5 breast cancer patients underwent full-length TCR alpha and beta sequencing. Tumor tissue and lymph nodes obtained by ipsilateral axillary dissection were perfused with PBS, cut into small pieces and digested using collagenase I and hyaluronidase. Sorted cell populations were confirmed by FACS to exceed 90% purity. Full-length TCR variable regions were amplified by 5' RACE PCR with constant-region reverse primers, followed by semi-nested PCR with Nested Universal Primer A. Using the ReliaPrep RNA Cell Miniprep System, total RNA was extracted, and the SMARTer RACE 5'/3' Kit was then used to reverse transcribe the RNA into 5'RACE-ready cDNA. An Illumina MiSeq was used to sequence the full-length TCR alpha and beta libraries, which had been barcoded with multiplex adaptors. The authors' analysis ran thus. For each of nine subset-tissue groups, sequencing data from the five patients were pooled, and the groups were compared by unsupervised clustering of TCR gene usage. The Morisita-Horn index was used to calculate repertoire similarity, with shared sequences weighted according to their contribution to each repertoire. Using fastp trimming at Q25 and MiXCR clonotype assembly, TCRdb reanalyzed the public sequencing data and kept in-frame beta chains. Rows are combined by CDR3 protein, so each entry shows the most common genes and DNA. TCRdb's processing, not the study's, gives the V and J calls here. Here the sample has 10,000 to 14,000 distinct CDR3 sequences; about half occur a single time. The ten biggest clones cover 9.5% to 15% of the sample.

The receptor comes from a female donor with breast cancer. Specimen: tumor-infiltrating naive CD4+ T cells sorted from the breast tumor. In light of the paper, this sample's cell subset or site label describes: naive CD4+ T cells, CD4+CD45RA+CD25-. The chain was built from TRBV4-3 and TRBJ2-3; TRBD1 is possibly the D segment (7 matching bases). The base sequence is TGCGCCAGCAGCCGACAGGGAGGAGATACGCAGTATTTT. Its protein reads: CASSRQGGDTQYF.